This T cell receptor (beta chain) was documented in a study of cytomegalovirus exposure and HLA in healthy donors. Study-level points and caveats: The TCR clusters that emerged in the first cohort tended, a later analysis found, to co-occur in the 120 or so validation repertoires. The study designated roughly 160 TCR beta chains cytomegalovirus-associated. Reported performance of the classifier showed diagnosis of cytomegalovirus status with high specificity and sensitivity.

The CDR3 covers 13 residues. Germline trimming cut 2 bases from V and 2 bases from J; bases unmatched to any gene: 0. Germline assignment: CDR1 SGHRS and CDR2 YFSETQ. As regards this clone: Its cognate antigen is unknown.

This table comes from immunoSEQ multiplex PCR, and its TCRdb copy is limited to in-frame clones, with some not included. The data contain fewer than 200,000 clones, 85% of them singletons. The specimen was PBMCs. V and J are TRBV5-1 and TRBJ2-5; 7 bases match TRBD1. This clonotype originated in a man between 18 and 29 years old in good health and CMV-seropositive. The CDR3 DNA is TGCGCCAGCAGCTTACAGGGGCAAGAGACCCAGTACTTC. Amino acids: CASSLQGQETQYF.